A single sample is the source of the 20 T cell receptor beta chains below, sequenced in a study of cytomegalovirus exposure and HLA in healthy donors. Use of 60 Vbeta and 13 Jbeta primers characterized the PCR. TCRdb keeps only in-frame clones here, not all; method: immunoSEQ multiplex PCR. Of under 200,000 clones listed, around four fifths were seen once; the top ten hold around 3.1%. Sequencing was performed on PBMCs. The receptors were sampled from a female donor in good health and CMV-seronegative.

This clone was detected only a few times. This sequence joins TRBV28 and TRBJ2-3, with a tentative D call TRBD2 (6 bases). The CDR3 totals 16 residues. V lost 6 bases and J 2 bases, leaving 18 bases between the germline ends. Germline V gene sequence: CDR1 MDHEN, CDR2 SYDVKM. CDR3 nucleotides: TGTGCCAGCAGGCCAAGGGGTAGCGGTTTCACAGATACGCAGTATTTT. It specifies CASRPRGSGFTDTQYF.

V gene TRBV6-1 combines with J gene TRBJ2-2, with D perhaps matching TRBD1 (5 bases). Germline V gives CDR1 MNHNS, CDR2 SASEGT. V lost 1 base and J 0 bases, leaving 18 bases between the germline ends. The CDR3 is made up of 19 amino acids. CDR3 loop: CASSEVLQGLPTNTGELFF. The CDR3 DNA follows: TGTGCCAGCAGTGAAGTTTTGCAGGGTTTGCCGACGAACACCGGGGAGCTGTTTTTT.

The chain is built from TRBV6-6 and TRBJ2-7; no firm D call. Germline V lookup: CDR1 MNHNY, CDR2 SVGAGI (reference sequence). V was pared by 3 bases and J by 5 bases, with 11 bases between. This CDR3 is 13 amino acids long. DNA of the CDR3: TGTGCCAGCAGTTATGCGCGTGCCGACGAGCAGTACTTC. This encodes CASSYARADEQYF.

J is TRBJ1-2 and V is TRBV29-1; TRBD1 might be the D (5 bases). This CDR3 is built from 13 residues. With 8 bases removed from V and 6 bases from J, the gap between germline ends came to 19 bases. Germline V gene data show CDR1 as SQVTM and CDR2 as ANQGSEA. DNA for the CDR3: TGCAGCTTCGTCAGGGTTATTTCCAATGGCTACACCTTC. Translated: CSFVRVISNGYTF.

This clone has a handful of counts. The chain is built from TRBV6-5 and TRBJ1-3, with D possibly being TRBD1 (5 bases). V dropped 4 bases and J dropped 4 bases, with 11 bases sitting between them. The CDR3 length is 14 residues. Looked up from germline, CDR1 is MNHEY and CDR2 is SVGAGI. The CDR3 is CASSLRGGGNTIYF. In DNA form, the CDR3 reads TGTGCCAGCAGTTTAAGGGGTGGGGGAAACACCATATATTTT.

The chain couples TRBV4-1 to TRBJ1-1; D remains unclear. Germline values: CDR1 MGHRA, CDR2 YSYEKL. V was cut by 5 bases and J by 8 bases, with 9 bases left in between. This CDR3 comprises 11 residues. CDR3 in DNA: TGCGCCAGCAGCGGATGGAGAGAAGCTTTCTTT. Protein sequence: CASSGWREAFF.

This clone has a handful of counts. This sequence joins TRBV27 and TRBJ1-2, with a possible D match to TRBD1 (5 bases). The V end lost 2 bases, the J end lost 3 bases, and 16 bases lay between the germline ends. This CDR3 comprises 16 residues. Germline V gene data show CDR1 as MNHEY and CDR2 as SMNVEV (reference sequence). The CDR3 protein is CASSLRVRGLDYGYTF. DNA for the CDR3: TGTGCCAGCAGTTTACGGGTAAGGGGTCTGGACTATGGCTACACCTTC.

The chain has TRBV4-1 and TRBJ2-7; 7 bases map to TRBD1. Trimming removed 1 base from V and 5 bases from J; junction bases left unmatched: 11. The germline CDR1 and CDR2 sequences are MGHRA and YSYEKL. The CDR3 runs to 16 residues. CDR3 in DNA: TGCGCCAGCAGCCAAGCGCCGACAGGGCTAACAGACGAGCAGTACTTC. Translation: CASSQAPTGLTDEQYF.

This clone was counted a few times. This rearrangement joins TRBV9 to TRBJ1-1; 7 bases align to TRBD1. Germline CDR1 SGDLS, CDR2 YYNGEE. The CDR3 covers 16 residues. The trim removed 0 bases at V and 6 bases at J, leaving 11 bases unmatched. This CDR3 is CASSVGADRPLAEAFF. Here the CDR3 DNA reads TGTGCCAGCAGCGTAGGGGCGGACAGGCCTCTGGCTGAAGCTTTCTTT.

The chain carries TRBV13 and TRBJ1-2; 10 bases fit TRBD1. The CDR3 contains 14 residues. Trimming took 2 bases from V and 8 from J; bases not matched to a gene: 5. Germline CDR1 is PRHDT and CDR2 is FYEKMQ (reference sequence). This CDR3 is CASSLIGQGVGYTF. In DNA, the CDR3 is TGTGCCAGCAGCTTAATCGGACAGGGGGTAGGCTACACCTTC.

This chain links TRBV18 with TRBJ1-1; D may be TRBD1 (6 bases). From germline, CDR1 is KGHSH and CDR2 LQKENI. CDR3 length equals 15 residues. Trimming cost V 5 bases and J 4 bases, with 17 bases left between them. The CDR3 region is CASSTASGEGTEAFF. The DNA of the CDR3 is TGTGCCAGCTCAACCGCTTCAGGGGAGGGCACTGAAGCTTTCTTT.

This chain connects TRBV7-8 to TRBJ1-1, with D perhaps matching TRBD1 (6 bases). The germline CDR1 and CDR2 sequences are SGHVS and FQNEAQ. Deletions cut 3 bases from V and 11 bases from J, with 19 bases between. This CDR3 spans 14 amino acids. The CDR3 reads CASSFYAGDEEAFF. Here the CDR3 DNA reads TGTGCCAGCAGCTTTTATGCAGGGGACGAAGAGGCTTTCTTT.

This clone was observed once. The chain joins TRBV23-1 to TRBJ2-2; D gene ambiguous. TRBV23-1 is classed as an ORF, of uncertain function. The CDR3 consists of 17 residues. Trimming removed 4 bases at V and 1 base at J, with 16 bases between. CDR3 coding DNA: TGCGCCAGCAGTCCCACCATGGGCCCATTGAACACCGGGGAGCTGTTTTTT. It translates to CASSPTMGPLNTGELFF.

The CDR3 loop reads CATSRMRGLTAEQYF. CDR3 sequence (DNA): TGTGCCACCAGCAGAATGAGGGGACTTACGGCGGAGCAGTACTTC. This chain uses TRBV15 with TRBJ2-7; D might be TRBD2 (6 bases). The CDR3 sequence is 15 residues long. Germline V lookup: CDR1 LNHNV, CDR2 YYDKDF (reference sequence). Trimming took off 2 bases at V and 7 bases at J, with 18 bases between the two ends.

V usage is TRBV2 and J usage is TRBJ1-2, with TRBD1 matching 8 bases. Germline V CDR1 and CDR2: SNHLY, FYNNEI. The CDR3 consists of 13 residues. Trimming removed 5 bases from V and 6 bases from J; junction bases left unmatched: 5. CDR3 region: CASSPETGDGYTF. CDR3 sequence (DNA): TGTGCCAGCAGTCCTGAGACAGGGGATGGCTACACCTTC.

The V call is TRBV29-1, the J call TRBJ2-7, with D perhaps TRBD1 (6 bases). This CDR3 comprises 15 residues. The V gene lost 2 bases and the J gene lost 4 bases, with 18 bases spanning the gap. Germline loops: CDR1 SQVTM, CDR2 ANQGSEA. CDR3 bases: TGCAGCGTTGAAAAAGGGCAGGGGTCTTTTTACGAGCAGTACTTC. Translation: CSVEKGQGSFYEQYF.

V is TRBV5-4 and J is TRBJ1-2, with TRBD1 identical over 7 bases. V trimming: 3 bases; J trimming: 4 bases; junction bases outside the gene matches: 9. This CDR3 spans 15 amino acids. Germline lookup yields CDR1 SGHNT and CDR2 YYREEE (reference sequence). The CDR3 bases are TGTGCCAGCAGCTCAACAGGGGACAGATCCTATGGCTACACCTTC. This encodes CASSSTGDRSYGYTF.

The J gene is TRBJ2-2, the V gene TRBV19; 12 bases agree with TRBD2. Looked up from germline, CDR1 is LNHDA and CDR2 is SQIVND (reference sequence). The CDR3 extends over 15 amino acids. The V segment lost 8 bases and the J segment 4 bases; nucleotides outside the gene matches: 5. The CDR3 sequence: CASSSGGAFTGELFF. The DNA for the CDR3 is TGTGCCAGTTCTAGCGGGGGGGCCTTCACCGGGGAGCTGTTTTTT.

This CDR3 reads CASGVNGTPLSPLHF. CDR3 nucleotides: TGTGCCAGCGGAGTGAACGGGACTCCGCTATCACCCCTCCACTTT. This chain joins TRBV25-1 and TRBJ1-6, with a possible D match to TRBD1 (5 bases). Trimming removed 8 bases at V and 10 bases at J, with 21 bases between. In germline, CDR1 is MGHDK, CDR2 SYGVNS. This CDR3 is 15 amino acids long.

The chain uses TRBV2 and TRBJ1-2; possibly TRBD1 for D (5 bases). Looked up from germline, CDR1 is SNHLY and CDR2 is FYNNEI. V lost 10 bases, J lost 2 bases, and 14 bases lay in between. CDR3 size: 13 residues. The CDR3 here is CATTGQTNYGYTF. CDR3 DNA: TGTGCCACCACAGGACAAACCAACTATGGCTACACCTTC.